This entry lists 27 T cell receptor beta chains sequenced from one sample in a study of OX40 agonist ivuxolimab in advanced cancers. Libraries were prepared by immunoSEQ multiplex PCR; TCRdb keeps only in-frame clonotypes and omits some of them. This sample has over 80,000 clones, with approximately 90% found just once. The sequences come from CD4+ or CD8+ T cells sorted from blood, collected in a trial of the OX40 agonist ivuxolimab. These TCRs come from an adult with an advanced solid tumor such as melanoma, head and neck, liver or kidney cancer.

The chain couples TRBV4-3 to TRBJ2-2; TRBD1 matches at 8 bases. From germline, CDR1 is LGHNA and CDR2 YSLEER. J lost 0 bases, V lost 4 bases, and 7 bases had no gene match. This CDR3 contains 17 residues. The CDR3 sequence is CASSPWTGPTNTGELFF. The CDR3 DNA reads TGCGCCAGCAGCCCCTGGACAGGGCCTACGAACACCGGGGAGCTGTTTTTT.

The rearrangement uses TRBV11-2 and TRBJ2-3, with a possible D match to TRBD2 (6 bases). Per germline, CDR1 SGHAT and CDR2 FQNNGV. The CDR3 contains 16 residues. Trimming shortened V by 1 base and J by 0 bases, and 11 bases separated the two germline ends. The CDR3 nucleotides read TGTGCCAGCAGCTTAGGACAACTAGCTAGCACAGATACGCAGTATTTT. Encoded protein: CASSLGQLASTDTQYF.

V and J are TRBV5-5 and TRBJ1-4; no reliable D call. The germline V gene encodes CDR1 SGHKS and CDR2 YYEKEE (reference sequence). V lost 4 bases to trimming and J lost 5 bases, with 15 bases between them. The CDR3 runs 15 residues. The CDR3, as DNA: TGTGCCAGCAGCACAATACGGCAGTCAAATGAAAAACTGTTTTTT. Translation: CASSTIRQSNEKLFF.

The chain has TRBV28 and TRBJ1-6; 8 nucleotides align to TRBD1. From germline, CDR1 is MDHEN and CDR2 SYDVKM. The CDR3 contains 12 residues. V shed 8 bases, J shed 9 bases, and the junction held 3 bases outside the gene matches. The DNA of the CDR3 is TGTGCCAGCGGACAGGGAATTTCACCCCTCCACTTT. This translates into CASGQGISPLHF.

CDR3 coding DNA: TGTGCCAGCAGCCGGTTTACGTCCGAGCAGTACTTC. This sequence encodes CASSRFTSEQYF. The chain is built from TRBV7-2 and TRBJ2-7, with no clear D. CDR3 length: 12 amino acids. Germline lookup yields CDR1 SGHTA and CDR2 FQGNSA. V lost 5 bases to trimming and J lost 6 bases, with 11 bases between them.

This chain uses TRBV7-8 with TRBJ2-7; 11 bases are shared with TRBD2. Germline CDR1 SGHVS, CDR2 FQNEAQ. Trimming cost V 7 bases and J 0 bases; bases outside gene matches: 2. This CDR3 has 14 residues. This chain's CDR3 is CASTTSGSSYEQYF. The CDR3 coding sequence is TGTGCCAGCACCACTAGCGGGAGCTCCTACGAGCAGTACTTC.

Points on this clone: Other DNA sequences in the same sample also yield this CDR3. The chain combines TRBV5-1 with TRBJ2-7; 10 bases fit TRBD2. The CDR3 runs 15 residues. Per the germline V gene, CDR1 is SGHRS and CDR2 is YFSETQ. The V gene end was trimmed by 4 bases and the J gene end by 3 bases; junction bases not matched to a gene: 7. The CDR3 loop is CASSPGASGSYEQYF. CDR3 in DNA: TGCGCCAGCAGCCCCGGGGCTAGCGGGAGCTACGAGCAGTACTTC.

This chain connects TRBV11-2 to TRBJ1-3; the D is unclear. This CDR3 region has 15 residues. Trimming cost V 7 bases and J 7 bases, with 20 bases left between them. Germline V gene lookup returns CDR1 SGHAT and CDR2 FQNNGV. Here the CDR3 DNA reads TGTGCCAGCACCCCGGGTGAGGCTGTGGTTAACACCATATATTTT. Its protein is CASTPGEAVVNTIYF.

This clone was observed a single time. This chain uses TRBV11-2 with TRBJ2-7; D may be TRBD2 (5 bases). V gave up 6 bases and J gave up 4 bases, with 19 bases separating them. Germline V CDR1 and CDR2: SGHAT, FQNNGV. The CDR3 length is 15 residues. The DNA of the CDR3 is TGTGCCAGCAGAACCCTCCATGGGAGCGGTTACGAGCAGTACTTC. It yields the protein CASRTLHGSGYEQYF.

The J gene is TRBJ2-5, the V gene TRBV18; 11 positions match TRBD2. The junction had 7 bases not matched to a gene; V was cut back by 5 bases and J by 5 bases. CDR1 and CDR2 (germline): KGHSH, LQKENI. The CDR3 runs to 15 residues. Here the CDR3 DNA reads TGTGCCAGCTCAGAGACTAGCGGGATTGGGGAGACCCAGTACTTC. Encoded protein: CASSETSGIGETQYF. The complete variable domain, with remaining parts taken from reference TRBV18 and TRBJ2-5, reads NAGVMQNPRHLVRRRGQEARLRCSPMKGHSHVYWYRQLPEEGLKFMVYLQKENIIDESGMPKERFSAEFPKEGPSILRIQQVVRGDSAAYFCASSETSGIGETQYFGPGTRLLVL.

CDR3 coding DNA: TGTGCCAGCACCTGGGGTAATCCCTACGAGCAGTACTTC. It codes for CASTWGNPYEQYF. V gene TRBV28 combines with J gene TRBJ2-7; D is undetermined. The germline V gene encodes CDR1 MDHEN and CDR2 SYDVKM. The CDR3 has 13 amino acids. V shed 7 bases and J shed 2 bases, with 12 bases lying between them.

The genes are TRBV19 and TRBJ2-2, with 9 positions matching TRBD2. The germline gives CDR1 LNHDA, CDR2 SQIVND (reference sequence). CDR3 size: 16 residues. The junction had 6 bases not matched to a gene; V was cut back by 7 bases and J by 0 bases. CDR3 amino acids: CASKRREGSNTGELFF. The CDR3 DNA sequence: TGTGCCAGTAAAAGGCGGGAGGGTTCGAACACCGGGGAGCTGTTTTTT.

The V call is TRBV6-5, the J call TRBJ2-2; TRBD2 aligns across 11 bases. The CDR3 has 15 residues. Germline assignment: CDR1 MNHEY and CDR2 SVGAGI. V trimming: 7 bases; J trimming: 6 bases; junction bases outside the gene matches: 7. The CDR3 coding sequence is TGTGCCAGCAAACTAGCGGGAGTTGTTTCCGGGGAGCTGTTTTTT. This translates into CASKLAGVVSGELFF.

CDR3 loop: CASRLQGPGDPRVHNEQFF. CDR3 coding DNA: TGTGCAAGTCGCCTTCAAGGCCCGGGGGACCCGAGGGTTCACAATGAGCAGTTCTTC. J is TRBJ2-1 and V is TRBV12-2; TRBD2 is taken as the D call from the table, unchecked against the DNA. TRBV12-2 is a pseudogene. The CDR3 is 19 amino acids.

The chain uses TRBV5-1 and TRBJ1-1, with 7 bases identical to TRBD1. Germline values: CDR1 SGHRS, CDR2 YFSETQ. With V trimmed by 2 bases and J by 4 bases, 8 bases remained unmatched. The CDR3 covers 15 residues. The CDR3 sequence is CASSFSTGLATEAFF. For the CDR3, the DNA is TGCGCCAGCAGCTTCTCGACAGGGCTAGCCACTGAAGCTTTCTTT.

The chain couples TRBV4-2 to TRBJ1-5; D not resolved. CDR3 size: 13 residues. CDR1 is LGHNA, CDR2 YNFKEQ, per germline. V was clipped by 1 base and J by 7 bases, with 8 bases between them. The CDR3 DNA is TGTGCCAGCAGCCAAGGCGTTAAACAGCCCCAGCATTTT. It is translated as CASSQGVKQPQHF.

This sequence joins TRBV7-8 and TRBJ2-5; 7 bases align to TRBD2. Germline lookup yields CDR1 SGHVS and CDR2 FQNEAQ. Trimming removed 6 bases from V and 0 bases from J; junction bases left unmatched: 13. CDR3 length: 17 residues. The CDR3 loop is CASRYLRWRGNQETQYF. CDR3 in DNA: TGTGCCAGCAGATACCTTAGGTGGCGGGGGAACCAAGAGACCCAGTACTTC.

The chain carries TRBV27 and TRBJ1-4, with D unclear. Germline CDR1 and CDR2: MNHEY and SMNVEV (reference sequence). The CDR3 loop spans 16 amino acids. The V end lost 5 bases, the J end lost 0 bases, and 13 bases lay between the germline ends. This CDR3 reads CASSGGWGATNEKLFF. CDR3 sequence (DNA): TGTGCCAGCAGTGGCGGGTGGGGAGCAACTAATGAAAAACTGTTTTTT. The variable domain in full, with the rest retrieved from reference TRBV27 and TRBJ1-4, is EAQVTQNPRYLITVTGKKLTVTCSQNMNHEYMSWYRQDPGLGLRQIYYSMNVEVTDKGDVPEGYKVSRKEKRNFPLILESPSPNQTSLYFCASSGGWGATNEKLFFGSGTQLSVL.

This chain joins TRBV18 and TRBJ1-4; 7 bases are shared with TRBD1. The CDR3 extends over 17 amino acids. Germline CDR1 and CDR2: KGHSH and LQKENI. The V gene end was trimmed by 0 bases and the J gene end by 4 bases; junction bases not matched to a gene: 8. The DNA of the CDR3 is TGTGCCAGCTCACCACCTCTTACAGGGGCAAATAATGAAAAACTGTTTTTT. Translation gives CASSPPLTGANNEKLFF.

As DNA, the CDR3 is TGTGCCAGCAGCTTAGTGGCGACTGGGAACATTCAGTACTTC. Its protein product is CASSLVATGNIQYF. The genes are TRBV7-2 and TRBJ2-4; unclear D gene. Trimming shortened V by 1 base and J by 7 bases, and 11 bases separated the two germline ends. The CDR3 loop spans 14 amino acids. CDR1 is SGHTA and CDR2 is FQGNSA in the germline V gene.

This clone appeared a few times. The V gene is TRBV7-3, the J gene TRBJ2-7; 10 bases map to TRBD1. J was trimmed by 2 bases and V by 5 bases; bases with no gene match: 3. Germline lookup yields CDR1 SGHTA and CDR2 FQGTGA. The CDR3 is 14 residues long. CDR3: CASSTGQGPYEQYF. In DNA form, the CDR3 reads TGTGCCAGCAGCACGGGACAGGGGCCCTACGAGCAGTACTTC.

CDR3 region: CASTPARFLSNQPQHF. CDR3 bases: TGTGCCAGCACCCCAGCCAGGTTTTTGAGCAATCAGCCCCAGCATTTT. V and J are TRBV28 and TRBJ1-5, with D hard to call. This CDR3 region has 16 residues. V was trimmed by 7 bases and J by 1 base, leaving 17 bases between them. Germline assignment: CDR1 MDHEN and CDR2 SYDVKM.

This chain links TRBV6-1 with TRBJ1-5, with D possibly being TRBD1 (6 bases). The CDR3 is 14 residues long. V was pared by 3 bases and J by 4 bases, with 10 bases between. The germline gives CDR1 MNHNS, CDR2 SASEGT. CDR3 residues: CASSEQQGNQPQHF. The DNA for the CDR3 is TGTGCCAGCAGTGAGCAACAGGGAAATCAGCCCCAGCATTTT.

The J gene is TRBJ2-3, the V gene TRBV5-8, with TRBD2 identical over 14 bases. CDR1 and CDR2 (germline): SGHTS, YDEGEE. The CDR3 loop spans 16 amino acids. With 8 bases clipped from V and 4 bases from J, the junction kept 9 bases outside the gene matches. The CDR3 region has the DNA TGTGCCAGTCCGGGACTAGCGGGAGCGGCCGCAGATACGCAGTATTTT. Translation gives CASPGLAGAAADTQYF.

This clone appeared a few times. The chain employs TRBV10-3 and TRBJ2-2; tentatively, D is TRBD2 (6 bases). Looked up from germline, CDR1 is ENHRY and CDR2 is SYGVKD. The ends were cut back, 6 bases at V and 0 bases at J, with 17 bases in the middle. This CDR3 has 17 residues. This CDR3 reads CAIRETTRLANTGELFF. The CDR3 DNA reads as TGTGCCATCAGGGAAACTACACGACTAGCGAACACCGGGGAGCTGTTTTTT.

The chain uses TRBV7-9 and TRBJ1-1, with D perhaps TRBD1 (5 bases). The CDR3 is made up of 14 amino acids. The germline V and J ends were trimmed by 3 bases and 5 bases, with 13 bases remaining between them. CDR1 SEHNR and CDR2 FQNEAQ come from the germline V gene (reference sequence). CDR3 nucleotide sequence: TGTGCCAGCAGCTTTACAGGTGGGAGGACTGAAGCTTTCTTT. Translation gives CASSFTGGRTEAFF.

The V and J genes are TRBV5-4 and TRBJ2-5; D is uncertain. Trimming stripped 4 bases from V and 4 bases from J, with 8 bases between. Looked up from germline, CDR1 is SGHNT and CDR2 is YYREEE (reference sequence). This CDR3 has 12 residues. The CDR3 here is CASSPAGETQYF. In nucleotides, the CDR3 is TGTGCCAGCAGCCCGGCTGGAGAGACCCAGTACTTC.